The 9 T cell receptor beta chains below all came from one sample that was sequenced in a study of blood T cells in healthy people across ages. Then a second PCR, running about 6 to 11 cycles, was carried out with a sample-barcoded 5' primer and a J-beta primer mix. Each CDR3 protein gets one entry after TCRdb re-called the 5' RACE reads with MiXCR. Of 650,000 to 1,000,000 distinct CDR3 sequences listed, 30% to 45% are singletons. Sequencing used blood. These TCRs come from a young man in good health.

There are a few counts of this clonotype. This chain links TRBV6-6 with TRBJ2-7, with 8 bases identical to TRBD1. V gave up 5 bases and J gave up 7 bases; unmatched junction bases: 10. This CDR3 is 14 amino acids long. Germline CDR1 reads MNHNY; CDR2 reads SVGAGI (reference sequence). In DNA, the CDR3 is TGTGCCAGCAGTAAAAGCCAGGGGGCGGGAGAGCAGTACTTC. Its translation: CASSKSQGAGEQYF.

This sequence joins TRBV12-3 or TRBV12-4 and TRBJ2-3, with 14 bases lining up with TRBD2. V lost 6 bases and J lost 5; bases outside the gene matches: 13. The CDR3 is 18 amino acids. The DNA of the CDR3 is TGTGCCAGCAGCTCCGGGACTAGCGGGGGCATGTTGGGAGATACGCAGTATTTT. Its translation: CASSSGTSGGMLGDTQYF.

This clonotype has just a few counts. The chain is built from TRBV20-1 and TRBJ2-4; a weak D match, TRBD2 (5 bases). V lost 7 bases, J lost 0 bases, and 13 bases lay in between. The length of the CDR3 is 14 residues. Germline loops: CDR1 DFQATT, CDR2 SNEGSKA (reference sequence). Here the CDR3 reads CSVTTEVAKNIQYF. In DNA, the CDR3 is TGCAGTGTCACCACGGAGGTAGCCAAAAACATTCAGTACTTC.

This chain connects TRBV9 to TRBJ2-5; TRBD1 aligns across 10 bases. This CDR3 contains 14 residues. Germline V gene data show CDR1 as SGDLS and CDR2 as YYNGEE. Trimming removed 4 bases from V and 6 bases from J; junction bases left unmatched: 6. The CDR3 sequence is CASSLRTGGKTQYF. CDR3 in DNA: TGTGCCAGCAGCCTTCGGACAGGGGGAAAGACCCAGTACTTC.

V usage is TRBV7-7 and J usage is TRBJ2-2, with D tentatively TRBD1 or TRBD2 (6 bases each). The CDR3 runs 15 residues. The V and J ends lost 6 bases and 7 bases respectively, with 18 bases between them. Germline values: CDR1 SSHAT, CDR2 FNYEAQ (reference sequence). Here the CDR3 reads CASSPTGAKDGELFF. The CDR3 nucleotides read TGTGCCAGCAGTCCGACGGGGGCAAAGGACGGGGAGCTGTTTTTT.

This clonotype showed up just a few times. This sequence joins TRBV5-1 and TRBJ2-7; D is unresolved. V lost 0 bases to trimming and J lost 6 bases, with 13 bases between them. There are 14 residues in the CDR3. Germline V CDR1 and CDR2: SGHRS, YFSETQ. The CDR3 protein is CASSLDVPSGEQYF. Here the CDR3 DNA reads TGCGCCAGCAGCTTGGACGTACCGTCGGGCGAGCAGTACTTC.

The sample holds a few counts of this clonotype. For the CDR3, the DNA is TGTGCCAGCACCTGGGCAGGCGCAATCATGAACACTGAAGCTTTCTTT. Translated: CASTWAGAIMNTEAFF. V gene TRBV6-6 combines with J gene TRBJ1-1, with D unclear. The V end lost 7 bases, the J end lost 0 bases, and 18 bases lay between the germline ends. Germline CDR1 is MNHNY and CDR2 is SVGAGI (reference sequence). CDR3 length equals 16 residues.

A remark on this clonotype: Compared with germline, one end of the junction differs, possibly owing to a read error. The chain employs TRBV20-1 and TRBJ2-2; 7 nucleotides align to TRBD2. Germline CDR1 DFQATT, CDR2 SNEGSKA (reference sequence). The CDR3 loop spans 16 amino acids. In DNA form, the CDR3 reads TGCAGTGCTGGAGATACGGGGGGAGGTTCAACCGGGGAGCTGTTTTTT. It translates to CSAGDTGGGSTGELFF.

This clonotype was detected only a few times. The genes are TRBV27 and TRBJ1-6, with TRBD1 identical over 9 bases. The CDR3 runs to 16 residues. V gave up 6 bases and J gave up 7 bases; unmatched junction bases: 10. Germline lookup yields CDR1 MNHEY and CDR2 SMNVEV (reference sequence). The CDR3 region is CASRPQGAMGNSPLHF. The CDR3 coding sequence is TGTGCCAGCAGACCACAGGGGGCAATGGGGAATTCACCCCTCCACTTT.